Listed below are T cell receptor beta chains from one sample, sequenced in a study of T-cell reconstitution after alpha-beta-depleted transplantation in children. TCRdb independently ran MiXCR on the PCR reads; one entry per CDR3 protein. The profile shows roughly 350,000 distinct CDR3 sequences, 15% to 20% of them singletons. The sequencing used PBMCs, mostly from graft donor cells, collected 360 days after TCRalphabeta/CD19-depleted stem cell transplant. These receptors originate from a male patient between 2 and 10 years old who had a stem cell transplant for acute lymphoblastic leukemia, so the T cells may come from the graft donor. The CDR3 runs from the conserved cysteine through the conserved F or W. Each record gives: V gene, D gene, clone size, J gene, CDR3 DNA, CDR3 protein. The D gene is left open where the match is weak. The size entry is marked missing in some rows and otherwise reads once, few, many or a size class.

>TRBV5-6|TRBD1|few|TRBJ2-5
TGTGCCAGCAGCCAGGGGACAGAAGAGACCCAGTACTTC
CASSQGTEETQYF
>TRBV12-3/TRBV12-4|TRBD2|few|TRBJ2-7
TGTGCCAGCAGCCACACTAGCGCTCCCTCCTACGAGCAGTACTTC
CASSHTSAPSYEQYF
>TRBV6-5|NA|few|TRBJ2-7
TGTGCCAGCAGTTCCCGGCGGTACGAGCAGTACTTC
CASSSRRYEQYF
>TRBV19|TRBD2|NA|TRBJ2-4
TGTGCCAGTAGTAGGACGGGAGGAAGGATTCAGTACTTC
CASSRTGGRIQYF
>TRBV10-3|NA|NA|TRBJ2-5
TGTGCCATCAGTGAAGTAGTGGGAGCGGAGACCCAGTACTTC
CAISEVVGAETQYF
>TRBV28|TRBD2|NA|TRBJ2-3
TGTGCCAGCAACCTCGCGGGACTAGCGGTAGTAACGCAGTATTTT
CASNLAGLAVVTQYF
>TRBV2|NA|NA|TRBJ1-1
TGTGCCAGCAGTGTCAGTCCGGACCCCCCGGGGGACACTGAAGCTTTCTTT
CASSVSPDPPGDTEAFF
>TRBV12-3/TRBV12-4|NA|NA|TRBJ2-1
TGTGCCAGCAGTTTCCTAGCTCGAAGTACGTTCTTC
CASSFLARSTFF
>TRBV30|NA|few|TRBJ2-5
TGTGCCTGGAGTCCAACAGGGCTACAAGAGACCCAGTACTTC
CAWSPTGLQETQYF
>TRBV12-3/TRBV12-4|TRBD2|many|TRBJ2-7
TGTGCCAGCAGTACCTTGACTAGCGGGAGCGACGAGCAGTACTTC
CASSTLTSGSDEQYF